Sequencing of this T cell receptor beta chain was carried out in a study of blood T cell repertoires in COVID-19. Study-wide context: COVID-19 samples collected from the United States, Italy and Spain covered acute and convalescent phases. In each case, the material was cDNA or gDNA derived from T cells, B-cell-depleted T cells, or PBMCs.

In the original workflow: The authors estimated nucleated cell counts from reference gene primer amplification. The protocol was immunoSEQ multiplex PCR, while the TCRdb copy is restricted to in-frame clones and leaves out a portion. Clone size and V and J calls were adopted from that table, with D and trimming inferred from the DNA. The repertoire holds 110,000 to 150,000 clones, around 86% seen once, with 1.5% to 2% in the top ten. V lost 5 bases, J lost 3 bases, and 11 bases lay in between. Germline CDR1 reads SGHVS; CDR2 reads FNYEAQ. The CDR3 runs to 13 residues. This receptor was identified in a human donor in a cohort sampled during active COVID-19. The specimen was peripheral blood. The chain has TRBV7-6 and TRBJ2-7; no clear D gene. This CDR3 is CASSRRQGYEQYF. The CDR3 DNA follows: TGTGCCAGCAGCCGCCGACAAGGCTACGAGCAGTACTTC.